Below are 28 T cell receptor beta chains sequenced from a single sample in a study of molecular identifiers for immune sequencing clone quantification. TCRdb re-analysed the PCR reads in MiXCR, keeping a single row per CDR3 protein. This sample carries around 54,000 distinct CDR3 sequences, approximately 25% of them seen once, and the ten largest clones take 1.9%. Sequenced: naive CD8+ T cells from blood, with Jurkat cell RNA spiked in. This sample's subset: FACS-sorted CD8+CD4-CCR7+CD45RA+ naive T cells. These receptor sequences come from a human donor in good health. Some libraries in this study had Jurkat cell RNA spiked in.

This clonotype was seen repeatedly, ten times or more. The rearrangement joins TRBV14 to TRBJ2-5; D gene ambiguous. V was pared by 1 base and J by 4 bases, with 13 bases between. Looked up from germline, CDR1 is SGHDN and CDR2 is FVKESK. The CDR3 has 15 residues. The DNA for the CDR3 is TGTGCCAGCAGCCAAGGTGGTCCTTTAGGAGAGACCCAGTACTTC. It specifies CASSQGGPLGETQYF.

This clonotype was picked up many times. This rearrangement joins TRBV3-1 to TRBJ2-5; either TRBD1 or TRBD2 may fit D (5 bases each). The CDR3 contains 17 residues. V lost 1 base and J 0 bases, leaving 15 bases between the germline ends. CDR1 and CDR2 from the germline V gene are LGHDT and YNNKEL (reference sequence). CDR3 amino acids: CASSQARDGSNQETQYF. The CDR3 DNA reads as TGTGCCAGCAGCCAAGCCAGGGACGGGTCCAACCAAGAGACCCAGTACTTC.

Worth noting for this clonotype: Being one base from a much bigger clone, this may be a read error. The V gene is TRBV5-1, the J gene TRBJ2-1; D is uncertain. CDR1 is SGHRS, CDR2 YFSETQ, per germline. The CDR3 sequence is 12 residues long. The CDR3, as DNA: TGCGCCAGCAGCTTGGTGGGCCCGGCGGAGCTCTTC. Protein sequence: CASSLVGPAELF.

A remark on this clonotype: Given a much more abundant clone one base away, this may be a read error. The rearrangement joins TRBV19 to TRBJ2-3; D may be TRBD2 (7 bases). The CDR3 is 13 amino acids. CDR1 and CDR2 from the germline V gene are LNHDA and SQIVND (reference sequence). The CDR3 sequence: CASSTGGTATQYF. CDR3 nucleotide sequence: TGTGCCAGTAGTACGGGGGGCACAGCTACGCAGTATTTT.

This clonotype appeared once. Being one base from a much bigger clone, this may be a read error. The J gene is TRBJ1-1, the V gene TRBV7-6, with 7 bases identical to TRBD1. V lost 4 bases, J lost 1 base, and 6 bases stayed unmatched. CDR1 is SGHVS and CDR2 is FNYEAQ in the germline V gene. The CDR3 has 15 amino acids. CDR3: CASSSRGTANTEAFF. The DNA of the CDR3 is TGTGCCAGCAGCTCGAGGGGGACAGCGAACACTGAAGCTTTCTTT.

This chain joins TRBV12-3 or TRBV12-4 and TRBJ2-3; D gene uncertain. Trimming pared 2 bases from V and 0 bases from J, leaving 30 bases between. The CDR3 is 22 residues long. Here the CDR3 reads CASSLIGLPRLGYLSSTDTQYF. CDR3 DNA: TGTGCCAGCAGTTTAATCGGGCTACCAAGGCTCGGGTATCTATCGAGCACAGATACGCAGTATTTT.

In the case of this clonotype: A much larger clonotype is one base distant, so this may be a read error. The chain uses TRBV5-6 and TRBJ2-5; no firm D call. Trimming removed 2 bases from V and 2 bases from J, with 7 bases in between. The CDR3 has 13 amino acids. The germline V gene has CDR1 SGHDT and CDR2 YYEEEE. CDR3 residues: CASSLGTQETQYF. The CDR3 coding sequence is TGTGCCAGCAGCTTAGGTACGCAAGAGACCCAGTACTTC.

The chain carries TRBV6-2 or TRBV6-3 and TRBJ2-7; D may be TRBD2 (7 bases). The CDR3 sequence is 15 residues long. V lost 6 bases to trimming and J lost 3 bases, with 18 bases between them. CDR1 and CDR2 from the germline V gene are MNHEY and SVGEGT. The CDR3 protein is CASRITSGGNYEQYF. Here the CDR3 DNA reads TGTGCCAGCAGAATTACGTCGGGGGGCAACTACGAGCAGTACTTC.

As concerns this clonotype: A much larger clone differs by one base, so this may be a read error. V gene TRBV25-1 combines with J gene TRBJ2-7; the match to TRBD1 covers 12 bases. Germline V CDR1 and CDR2: MGHDK, SYGVNS. The CDR3 has 15 amino acids. This chain's CDR3 is CAGSGWDRGPHEQYF. CDR3 bases: TGTGCCGGCAGTGGTTGGGACAGGGGGCCCCACGAGCAGTACTTC.

This clonotype was counted a few times. The gene calls are TRBV7-9 and TRBJ1-1, with a weak D call TRBD1 (5 bases). The CDR3 covers 12 residues. The ends were cut back, 5 bases at V and 5 bases at J, with 9 bases in the middle. CDR1 and CDR2 from the germline V gene are SEHNR and FQNEAQ (reference sequence). CDR3 residues: CASSQGVTEAFF. The CDR3 bases are TGTGCCAGCAGCCAAGGGGTGACTGAAGCTTTCTTT.

Ten or more counts support this clonotype. This chain joins TRBV29-1 and TRBJ2-6; the D gene is possibly TRBD2 (6 bases). This CDR3 has 14 residues. V was shortened by 4 bases and J by 4 bases, with 11 bases between the two germline ends. CDR1 is SQVTM and CDR2 is ANQGSEA in the germline V gene. This CDR3 is CSVAEGTGANVLTF. DNA for the CDR3: TGCAGCGTTGCGGAGGGAACCGGGGCCAACGTCCTGACTTTC.

J is TRBJ2-2 and V is TRBV27; a possible D gene is TRBD2 (6 bases). V was cut by 5 bases and J by 4 bases, with 17 bases left in between. The CDR3 runs to 16 residues. Germline V gene lookup returns CDR1 MNHEY and CDR2 SMNVEV (reference sequence). CDR3 in amino acids: CASSDGWGGGTGELFF. The CDR3, as DNA: TGTGCCAGCAGTGACGGGTGGGGAGGCGGCACCGGGGAGCTGTTTTTT.

Many counts were recorded for this clonotype. The J gene is TRBJ2-7, the V gene TRBV4-1; D call uncertain. The germline V and J ends were trimmed by 0 bases and 7 bases, with 10 bases remaining between them. In germline, CDR1 is MGHRA, CDR2 YSYEKL. The CDR3 spans 13 residues. The CDR3 DNA follows: TGCGCCAGCAGCCAAGATCTGGTCGGGGAGCAGTACTTC. Protein sequence: CASSQDLVGEQYF.

This clonotype was detected ten times or more. The rearrangement joins TRBV14 to TRBJ2-1; 12 bases agree with TRBD2. The V segment lost 4 bases and the J segment 6 bases; nucleotides outside the gene matches: 4. The CDR3 spans 15 residues. Germline lookup yields CDR1 SGHDN and CDR2 FVKESK. CDR3 loop: CASSPLAGGVNEQFF. The CDR3 nucleotides read TGTGCCAGCAGCCCGCTAGCGGGAGGGGTCAATGAGCAGTTCTTC.

This clonotype showed up just a few times. The V gene is TRBV27, the J gene TRBJ1-2; a weak D match, TRBD1 (5 bases). The V end was cut by 3 bases, the J end by 3 bases, with 8 bases between. Germline CDR1 MNHEY, CDR2 SMNVEV (reference sequence). This CDR3 comprises 13 residues. The CDR3 sequence: CASSFGTDYGYTF. The DNA for the CDR3 is TGTGCCAGCAGTTTCGGGACGGACTATGGCTACACCTTC.

This clonotype was seen repeatedly, ten times or more. V gene TRBV6-1 combines with J gene TRBJ2-7, with D unresolved. V was trimmed by 8 bases and J by 3 bases, leaving 5 bases between them. Germline CDR1 MNHNS, CDR2 SASEGT. This CDR3 spans 10 amino acids. The CDR3 nucleotides are TGTGCCAGCCGGTACTACGAGCAGTACTTC. Its protein product is CASRYYEQYF.

Sample share makes this clonotype medium-sized (0.01 to 0.1%). This chain connects TRBV29-1 to TRBJ2-3; D might be TRBD1 or TRBD2, each matching 5 bases. This CDR3 spans 16 amino acids. The germline CDR1 and CDR2 sequences are SQVTM and ANQGSEA. V lost 6 bases, J lost 0 bases, and 19 bases lay in between. DNA for the CDR3: TGCAGCGTAAACGGGGACCCCAAAACTAGCACAGATACGCAGTATTTT. Its translation is CSVNGDPKTSTDTQYF.

The CDR3 coding sequence is TGCAGCGTTGAACCTAGCGGGGGTGAGCAGTTCTTC. It translates to CSVEPSGGEQFF. This chain links TRBV29-1 with TRBJ2-1; 10 bases fit TRBD2. The germline CDR1 and CDR2 sequences are SQVTM and ANQGSEA. The CDR3 length is 12 residues. V lost 2 bases, J lost 9 bases, and 1 base stayed unmatched.

To note about this clonotype: One junction end disagrees with the germline gene, perhaps due to a read error. The V and J genes are TRBV27 and TRBJ2-2; 8 bases agree with TRBD2. Germline assignment: CDR1 MNHEY and CDR2 SMNVEV (reference sequence). The CDR3 length is 15 residues. The CDR3 nucleotides read TGTGCCAGCAGCTCCCGACTAGCGACTACCGGGGAGCTGATTTTT. Translation gives CASSSRLATTGELIF.

To note about this clonotype: Germline and junction disagree at one end, which may indicate a read error. The chain uses TRBV6-2 or TRBV6-3 and TRBJ2-2; possible D gene TRBD2, 5 bases. CDR3 length: 14 amino acids. Germline V gene lookup returns CDR1 MNHEY and CDR2 SVGEGT. The CDR3 loop reads CASSYSLWTGEQFF. In DNA, the CDR3 is TGTGCCAGCAGTTACTCTCTATGGACCGGGGAGCAGTTTTTT.

This sequence joins TRBV7-6 and TRBJ2-5, with 8 bases matching TRBD2. V was pared by 6 bases and J by 5 bases, with 11 bases of the junction left unmatched. This CDR3 is 15 amino acids long. Germline V lookup: CDR1 SGHVS, CDR2 FNYEAQ. The DNA for the CDR3 is TGTGCCAGCAGTAACCCGGGAGGGCTTCGGGAGACCCAGTACTTC. Its protein is CASSNPGGLRETQYF.

The CDR3 loop reads CASSFFPTDYSYNEQFF. As DNA, the CDR3 is TGTGCCAGCAGTTTCTTTCCCACAGATTACTCCTACAATGAGCAGTTCTTC. This chain uses TRBV27 with TRBJ2-1; D not certain. The CDR3 has 17 residues. The germline V gene encodes CDR1 MNHEY and CDR2 SMNVEV (reference sequence). Trimming cost V 3 bases and J 0 bases, with 15 bases left between them.

As to this clonotype: Because the CDR3 is missing its conserved closing phenylalanine or tryptophan, this is likely a read error. The V gene is TRBV13, the J gene TRBJ1-1, with 9 positions matching TRBD1. CDR1 is PRHDT, CDR2 FYEKMQ, per germline (reference sequence). The junction had 9 bases not matched to a gene; V was cut back by 4 bases and J by 0 bases. The CDR3 consists of 17 residues. The CDR3 is CASSWGQGKTMNTEAFS. CDR3 coding DNA: TGTGCCAGCAGCTGGGGACAGGGCAAAACAATGAACACTGAAGCTTTCTCT.

This clonotype was observed many times. This chain uses TRBV7-9 with TRBJ2-6; D is uncertain. The CDR3 sequence is 14 residues long. V was shortened by 5 bases and J by 0 bases, with 5 bases between the two germline ends. Per germline, CDR1 SEHNR and CDR2 FQNEAQ (reference sequence). CDR3 protein: CASSPGSGANVLTF. The DNA for the CDR3 is TGTGCCAGCAGCCCCGGCTCTGGGGCCAACGTCCTGACTTTC.

V gene TRBV2 combines with J gene TRBJ2-3, with 9 positions matching TRBD1. After removal of 5 bases from V and 0 bases from J, the junction contained 15 bases not matched to a gene. Germline V CDR1 and CDR2: SNHLY, FYNNEI. CDR3 length equals 19 residues. CDR3 region: CASSWARDREVPSTDTQYF. The CDR3 DNA is TGTGCCAGCAGTTGGGCGCGGGACAGGGAGGTTCCTAGCACAGATACGCAGTATTTT.

This clonotype was seen many times. The chain joins TRBV6-2 or TRBV6-3 to TRBJ2-3; 10 bases map to TRBD2. The J segment lost 3 bases and the V segment lost 4 bases, leaving 4 bases of the junction unmatched. Germline CDR1 reads MNHEY; CDR2 reads SVGEGT. CDR3 length equals 15 residues. In DNA, the CDR3 is TGTGCCAGCAGTTCCTTAGCGGGAGGTACAGATACGCAGTATTTT. This codes for CASSSLAGGTDTQYF.

Remarks on this clonotype: It may be a read error: a sequence one base away is much more abundant. The rearrangement uses TRBV29-1 and TRBJ2-7; TRBD1 aligns across 8 bases. The CDR3 runs to 13 residues. Germline loops: CDR1 SQVTM, CDR2 ANQGSEA. The CDR3 spells CSVEGDRGNERYF. The CDR3 DNA sequence: TGCAGCGTGGAGGGAGACAGGGGAAACGAGCGGTACTTC.

As to this clonotype: This sequence may be a read error, since a much larger clone differs from it by one base. The chain combines TRBV20-1 with TRBJ2-7, with D perhaps TRBD1 or TRBD2 (5 bases each). CDR3 size: 14 residues. Germline assignment: CDR1 DFQATT and CDR2 SNEGSKA (reference sequence). Trimming removed 8 bases from V and 0 bases from J, with 17 bases in between. CDR3 DNA: TGCAGTACAACCGGGACGTCGAGCTCCTACGAGCAGTACTTC. This gives the protein CSTTGTSSSYEQYF.